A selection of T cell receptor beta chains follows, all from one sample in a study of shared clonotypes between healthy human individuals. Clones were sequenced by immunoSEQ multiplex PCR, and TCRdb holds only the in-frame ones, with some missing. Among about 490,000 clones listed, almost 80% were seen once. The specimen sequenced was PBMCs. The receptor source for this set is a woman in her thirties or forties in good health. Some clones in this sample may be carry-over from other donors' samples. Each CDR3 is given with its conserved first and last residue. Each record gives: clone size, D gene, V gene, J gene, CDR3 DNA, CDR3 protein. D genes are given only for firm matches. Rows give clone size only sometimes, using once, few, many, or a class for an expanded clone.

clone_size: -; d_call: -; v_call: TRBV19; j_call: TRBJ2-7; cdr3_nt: TGTGCCAGTAGTACCTCCCCGACTACCGCCTACGAGCAGTACTTC; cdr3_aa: CASSTSPTTAYEQYF
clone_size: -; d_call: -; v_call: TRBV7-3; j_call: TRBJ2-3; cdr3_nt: TGTGCCAGCAGCCCCCAAACTGGGTCCCGGGATACGCAGTATTTT; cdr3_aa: CASSPQTGSRDTQYF
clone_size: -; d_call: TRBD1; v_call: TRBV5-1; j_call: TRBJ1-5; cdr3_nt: TGCGCCAGCAGCTTGGGTGGACAGGGGGGTCAGCCCCAGCATTTT; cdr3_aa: CASSLGGQGGQPQHF
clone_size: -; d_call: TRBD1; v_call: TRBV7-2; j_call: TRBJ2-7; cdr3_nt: TGTGCCAGCAGCTTAGCCGGGACAGGGGGCTACGAGCAGTACTTC; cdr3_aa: CASSLAGTGGYEQYF
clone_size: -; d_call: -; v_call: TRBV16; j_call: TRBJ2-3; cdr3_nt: TGTGCCAGCAGCCAACGCATAGGGGATCCCACAGATACGCAGTATTTT; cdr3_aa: CASSQRIGDPTDTQYF
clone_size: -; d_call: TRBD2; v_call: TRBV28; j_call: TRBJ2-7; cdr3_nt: TGTGCCAGCAGTCTAGCGGGAGGGCTAGATGCCTACGAGCAGTACTTC; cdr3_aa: CASSLAGGLDAYEQYF
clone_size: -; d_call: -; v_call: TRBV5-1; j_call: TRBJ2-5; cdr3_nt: TGCGCCAGCAGCTTGCTGGGATCGGGGGAGACCCAGTACTTC; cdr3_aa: CASSLLGSGETQYF
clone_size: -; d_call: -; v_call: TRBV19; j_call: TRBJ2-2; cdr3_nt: TGTGCCAGTAGTATAAACACGGCCGGGGAGCTGTTTTTT; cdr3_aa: CASSINTAGELFF
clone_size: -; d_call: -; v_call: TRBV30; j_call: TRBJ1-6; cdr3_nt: TGTGCCTGGAGTGTTAGAACATGGGGGAATTCACCCCTCCACTTT; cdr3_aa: CAWSVRTWGNSPLHF
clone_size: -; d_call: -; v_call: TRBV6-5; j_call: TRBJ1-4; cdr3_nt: TGTGCCAGCAGTTACTCCATAGGGGCAACTAATGAAAAACTGTTTTTT; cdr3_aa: CASSYSIGATNEKLFF
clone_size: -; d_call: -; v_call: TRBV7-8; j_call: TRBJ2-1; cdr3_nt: TGTGCCAGCAGCTTAGCGGCTCCTTCCTACAATGAGCAGTTCTTC; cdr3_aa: CASSLAAPSYNEQFF
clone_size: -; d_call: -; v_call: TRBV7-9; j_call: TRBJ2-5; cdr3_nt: TGTGCCAGCAGCTTAGTAGGTCGGACAGTCCAAGAGACCCAGTACTTC; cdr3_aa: CASSLVGRTVQETQYF
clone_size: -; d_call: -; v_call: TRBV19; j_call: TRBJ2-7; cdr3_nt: TGTGCCAGTAGTATAGGGGATGTGGCTTTCTACGAGCAGTACTTC; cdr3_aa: CASSIGDVAFYEQYF
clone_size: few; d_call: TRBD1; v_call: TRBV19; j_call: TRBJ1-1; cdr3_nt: TGTGCCAGTCGGACAGGGGGTTCTCCGGAAGCTTTCTTT; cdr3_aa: CASRTGGSPEAFF
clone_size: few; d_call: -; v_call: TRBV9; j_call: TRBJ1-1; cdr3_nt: TGTGCCAGCAGCACAACTCCTCTCCCGAACACTGAAGCTTTCTTT; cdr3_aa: CASSTTPLPNTEAFF
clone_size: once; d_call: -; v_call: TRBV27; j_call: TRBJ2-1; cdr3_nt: TGTGCCAGCAGTTTAACGGCTAGGAGGGATGAGCAGTTCTTC; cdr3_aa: CASSLTARRDEQFF
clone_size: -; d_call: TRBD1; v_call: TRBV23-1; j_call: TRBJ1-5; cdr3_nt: TGCGCCAGCAGTCATATCCAAGACAGGGGGAACAATCAGCCCCAGCATTTT; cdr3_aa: CASSHIQDRGNNQPQHF
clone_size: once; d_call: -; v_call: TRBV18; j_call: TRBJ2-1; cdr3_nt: TGTGCCAGCTCCCAAGGTGCAGGGTTCTACAATGAGCAGTTCTTC; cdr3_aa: CASSQGAGFYNEQFF
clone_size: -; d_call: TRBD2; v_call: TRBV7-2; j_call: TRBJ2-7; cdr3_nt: TGTGCCAGCAGCTCACCACTGGGACTAGAGGGCGAGCAGTACTTC; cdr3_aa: CASSSPLGLEGEQYF
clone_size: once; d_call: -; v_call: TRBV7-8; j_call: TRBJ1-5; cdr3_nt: TGTGCCAGCAGCTTAGGACAGGCCAGTAGCAATCAGCCCCAGCATTTT; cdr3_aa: CASSLGQASSNQPQHF
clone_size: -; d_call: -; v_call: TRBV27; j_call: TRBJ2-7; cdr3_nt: TGTGCCAGCAGTAGCGGGTCAACCTACGAGCAGTACTTC; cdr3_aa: CASSSGSTYEQYF
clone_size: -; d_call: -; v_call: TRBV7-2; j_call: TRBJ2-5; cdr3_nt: TGTGCCAGCAGCTCCCGGACGCCGGAGACCCAGTACTTC; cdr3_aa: CASSSRTPETQYF
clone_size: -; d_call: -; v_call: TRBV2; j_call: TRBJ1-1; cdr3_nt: TGTGCCAGCAGAGAAAGCCCTACGGGGATAAGCACTGAAGCTTTCTTT; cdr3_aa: CASRESPTGISTEAFF
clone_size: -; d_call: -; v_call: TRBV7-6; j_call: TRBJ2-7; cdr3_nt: TGTGCCAGCAGCTTTGTCTCCTACGAGCAGTACTTC; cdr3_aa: CASSFVSYEQYF
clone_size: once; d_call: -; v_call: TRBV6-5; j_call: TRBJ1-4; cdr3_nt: TGTGCCAGCAGTCCCAGGGGAGGAGGTGAAAAACTGTTTTTT; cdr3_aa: CASSPRGGGEKLFF
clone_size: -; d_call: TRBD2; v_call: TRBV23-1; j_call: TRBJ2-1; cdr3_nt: TGCGCCAGCAGTCAAGCGGGAGCGAGGAATGAGCAGTTCTTC; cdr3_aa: CASSQAGARNEQFF
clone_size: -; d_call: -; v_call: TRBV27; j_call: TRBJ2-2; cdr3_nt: TGTGCCAGCAGTTCGCGGCTAGATGAGTACACCGGGGAGCTGTTTTTT; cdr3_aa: CASSSRLDEYTGELFF
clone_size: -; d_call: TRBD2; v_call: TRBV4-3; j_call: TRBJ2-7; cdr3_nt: TGCGCCAGCAGCCAAGATGGACAGGGTATGACTAGCGGGAGTAATCCTTACGAGCAGTACTTC; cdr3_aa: CASSQDGQGMTSGSNPYEQYF
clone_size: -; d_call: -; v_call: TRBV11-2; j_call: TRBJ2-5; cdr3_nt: TGTGCCAGCAGCCCCCTTGGTCAAGGGACGGAGACCCAGTACTTC; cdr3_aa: CASSPLGQGTETQYF
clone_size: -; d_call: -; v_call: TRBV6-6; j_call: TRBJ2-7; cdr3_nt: TGTGCCAGCAGTTACGAGAGCGGCTCCTACGAGCAGTACTTC; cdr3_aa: CASSYESGSYEQYF
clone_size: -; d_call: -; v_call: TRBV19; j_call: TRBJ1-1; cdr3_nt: TGTGCCAGTAGTATCATTCACGGGGGACGGACTGAAGCTTTCTTT; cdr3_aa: CASSIIHGGRTEAFF
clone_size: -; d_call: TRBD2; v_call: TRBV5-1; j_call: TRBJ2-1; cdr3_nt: TGCGCCAGCAGCTTGGCAACTAGCGGGAGGTATTTTTCCGATGAGCAGTTCTTC; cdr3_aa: CASSLATSGRYFSDEQFF
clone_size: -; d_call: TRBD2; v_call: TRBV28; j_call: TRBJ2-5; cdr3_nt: TGTGCCAGCAGTTTGACTAGCGGGGAAGAGACCCAGTACTTC; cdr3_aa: CASSLTSGEETQYF
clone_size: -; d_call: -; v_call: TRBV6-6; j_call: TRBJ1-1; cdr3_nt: TGTGCCAGCAGTTACGGCAGGGTCACTGAAGCTTTCTTT; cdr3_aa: CASSYGRVTEAFF
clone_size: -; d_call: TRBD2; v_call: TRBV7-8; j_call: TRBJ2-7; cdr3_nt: TGTGCCAGCAGCTTAGCCCCGTGGGCTAGCGGATCCTACGAGCAGTACTTC; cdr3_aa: CASSLAPWASGSYEQYF
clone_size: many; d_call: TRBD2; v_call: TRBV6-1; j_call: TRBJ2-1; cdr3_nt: TGTGCCAGCAGTGAAGCGCTAGTTGGCCCCTGGGGGGGGAATGAGCAGTTCTTC; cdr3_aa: CASSEALVGPWGGNEQFF
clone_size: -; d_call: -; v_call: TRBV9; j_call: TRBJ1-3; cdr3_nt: TGTGCCAGCAGCGTAGTCCAACCCACCCGTGGATCTGGAAACACCATATATTTT; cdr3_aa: CASSVVQPTRGSGNTIYF
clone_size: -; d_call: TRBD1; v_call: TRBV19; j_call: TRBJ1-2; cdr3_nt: TGTGCCAGTAGTATACCCGGACAGGTTGATGGCTACACCTTC; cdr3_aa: CASSIPGQVDGYTF
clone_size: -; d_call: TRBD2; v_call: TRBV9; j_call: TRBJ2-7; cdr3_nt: TGTGCCAGCAGTCAAGGGGTCCAGCGGGGGACCTACGAGCAGTACTTC; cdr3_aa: CASSQGVQRGTYEQYF
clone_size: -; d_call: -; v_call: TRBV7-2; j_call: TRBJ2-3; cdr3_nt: TGTGCCAGCAGCCCTGGACCGACCACAGATACGCAGTATTTT; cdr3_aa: CASSPGPTTDTQYF
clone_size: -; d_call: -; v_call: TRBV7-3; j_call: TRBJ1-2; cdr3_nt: TGTGCCAGCAGCTTGACAGACGCGGAGGGCTACACCTTC; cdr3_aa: CASSLTDAEGYTF
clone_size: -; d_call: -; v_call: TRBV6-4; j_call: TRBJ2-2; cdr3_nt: TGTGCCAGCAGTGAACAGAAGGGCACCGGGGAGCTGTTTTTT; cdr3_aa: CASSEQKGTGELFF
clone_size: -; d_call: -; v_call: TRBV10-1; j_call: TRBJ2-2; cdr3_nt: TGCGCCAGCAGTGTGACGGGAGTCGGGAACACCGGGGAGCTGTTTTTT; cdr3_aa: CASSVTGVGNTGELFF
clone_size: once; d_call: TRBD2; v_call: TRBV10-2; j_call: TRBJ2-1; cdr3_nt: TGCGCCAGCAGTGAGTCTCGCGGGAGTTCCTACAATGAGCAGTTCTTC; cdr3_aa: CASSESRGSSYNEQFF
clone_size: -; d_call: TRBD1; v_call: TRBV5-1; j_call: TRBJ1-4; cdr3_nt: TGCGCCAGCAGCCTGGACAGGGGAAATGAAAAACTGTTTTTT; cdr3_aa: CASSLDRGNEKLFF
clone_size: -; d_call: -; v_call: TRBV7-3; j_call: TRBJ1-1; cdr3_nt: TGTGCCAGCAGCTCGATGGTGGGGGGTGAGGCTTTCTTT; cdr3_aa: CASSSMVGGEAFF
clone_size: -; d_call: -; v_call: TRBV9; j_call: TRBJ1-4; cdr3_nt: TGTGCCAGCAGCGTAGATGGCAGGGAAGACGAAAAACTGTTTTTT; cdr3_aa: CASSVDGREDEKLFF
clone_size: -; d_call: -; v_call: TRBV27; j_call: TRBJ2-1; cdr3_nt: TGTGCCAGCGGATTATACAATGAGCAGTTCTTC; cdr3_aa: CASGLYNEQFF
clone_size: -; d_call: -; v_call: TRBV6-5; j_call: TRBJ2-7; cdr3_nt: TGTGCCAGCAGTTACCCGGGGACCGCAATCTACGAGCAGTACTTC; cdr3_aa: CASSYPGTAIYEQYF
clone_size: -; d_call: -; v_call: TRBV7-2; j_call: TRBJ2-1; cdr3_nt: TGTGCCAGCAGCTCCTTGAGTGACAATGAGCAGTTCTTC; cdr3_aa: CASSSLSDNEQFF
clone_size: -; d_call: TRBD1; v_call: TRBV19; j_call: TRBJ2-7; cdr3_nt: TGTGCCAGCCGGGACAGGACGGGGGAGCAGTACTTC; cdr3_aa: CASRDRTGEQYF
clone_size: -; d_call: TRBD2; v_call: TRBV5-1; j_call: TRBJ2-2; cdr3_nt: TGCGCCAGCAGCTTGGACCCTAGCGGGAGTCGTCTCACCGGGGAGCTGTTTTTT; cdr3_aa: CASSLDPSGSRLTGELFF
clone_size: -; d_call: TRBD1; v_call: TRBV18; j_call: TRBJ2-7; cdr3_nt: TGTGCCAGCTCACCGCTTCCCGGGACAGGGGGCTACGAGCAGTACTTC; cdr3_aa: CASSPLPGTGGYEQYF
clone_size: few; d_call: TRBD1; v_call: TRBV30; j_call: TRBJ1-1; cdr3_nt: TGTGCCTGGAATAACAGGGGGAACACTGAAGCTTTCTTT; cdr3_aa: CAWNNRGNTEAFF